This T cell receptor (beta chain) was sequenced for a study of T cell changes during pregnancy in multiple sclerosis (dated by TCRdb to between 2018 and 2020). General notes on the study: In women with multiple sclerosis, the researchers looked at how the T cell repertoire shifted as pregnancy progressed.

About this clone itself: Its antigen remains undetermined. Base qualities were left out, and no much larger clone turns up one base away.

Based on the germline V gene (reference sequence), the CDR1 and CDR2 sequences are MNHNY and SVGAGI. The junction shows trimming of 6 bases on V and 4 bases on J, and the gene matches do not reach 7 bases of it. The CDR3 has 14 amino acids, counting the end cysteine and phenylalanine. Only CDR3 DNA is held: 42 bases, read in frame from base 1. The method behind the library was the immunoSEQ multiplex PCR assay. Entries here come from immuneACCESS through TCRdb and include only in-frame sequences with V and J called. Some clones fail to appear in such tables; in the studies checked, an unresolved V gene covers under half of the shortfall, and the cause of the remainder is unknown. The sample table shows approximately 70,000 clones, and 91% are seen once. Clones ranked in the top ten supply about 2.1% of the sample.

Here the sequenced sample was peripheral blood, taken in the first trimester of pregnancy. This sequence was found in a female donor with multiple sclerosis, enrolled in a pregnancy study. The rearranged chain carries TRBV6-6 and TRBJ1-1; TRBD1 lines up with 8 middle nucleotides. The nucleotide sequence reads TGTGCCAGCAGCAGCGAGCAGGGGGCCACTGAAGCTTTCTTT. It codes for CASSSEQGATEAFF.